The source of this T cell receptor (beta chain) is a study of blood T cell repertoires in COVID-19. Study summary: Some COVID-19 samples were acute and others convalescent; all came from the United States, Italy and Spain. The analysed material was cDNA or gDNA that came from T cells, B-cell-depleted T cells, or PBMCs.

CDR3 length: 14 amino acids. V lost 7 bases, J lost 2 bases, and 15 bases lay in between. CDR1 and CDR2 from the germline V gene are SNHLY and FYNNEI. Source study methods: It was from reference gene primer amplification that nucleated cell counts were estimated. Assay: immunoSEQ multiplex PCR; the TCRdb copy retains only in-frame clones and omits some. Clone size and V and J calls were adopted from that table, with D and trimming inferred from the DNA. The sample consists of fewer than 45,000 clones, over 80% of them appearing once. The chain combines TRBV2 with TRBJ2-7; D is possibly TRBD2 (6 bases). The sample was peripheral blood. The sequence was obtained from an older man with active COVID-19. DNA of the CDR3: TGTGCCAGCACAAAGGAGGGCGGAGCCTACGAGCAGTACTTC. It is translated as CASTKEGGAYEQYF.